This TCR beta chain appears in the sequencing data of a study of T cell responses to AZD1222 COVID-19 vaccine. Findings of the study overall: Baseline seropositives among AZD1222 recipients totaled only six or seven. The study reported that nearly half of spike-specific TCRs target unmutated variant regions. Repertoire sampling was restricted to post-peak T cell response timepoints. The study found Spike-specific TCR breadth and depth rose after two AZD1222 doses.

Note on this clone: The antigen is undetermined.

The repertoire was sequenced with immunoSEQ multiplex PCR; TCRdb's copy has only in-frame clones and lacks some. The profile covers 150,000 to 200,000 clones, with 94% appearing a single time and roughly 4.6% taken by the ten largest. Trimming cost V 6 bases and J 8 bases, with 22 bases left between them. The CDR3 runs 16 residues. Germline V lookup: CDR1 SEHNR, CDR2 FQNEAQ (reference sequence). The chain joins TRBV7-9 to TRBJ2-2; no clear D. The TCR was taken from an adult who received the AZD1222 COVID-19 vaccine. Material: peripheral blood, obtained 28 days after the second AZD1222 dose. The CDR3 region is CASRPPFRFSSGELFF. The CDR3 nucleotides read TGTGCCAGCAGACCCCCCTTCCGATTCTCTTCAGGGGAGCTGTTTTTT.